This passage covers 25 T cell receptor beta chains from one sample sequenced in a study of Ad26.COV2.S vaccination and SARS-CoV-2 variants. Treatment given: roughly 18 received Ad26.COV2.S at low or high dose, single or two shots; about 5 received placebo; per-sample allocation not given. The investigators took samples on day 63 after the first vaccine or placebo injection. Libraries were prepared by immunoSEQ multiplex PCR; TCRdb keeps only in-frame clonotypes and omits some of them. The repertoire holds some 300,000 clones, 85% seen once, with 2% to 2.5% in the top ten. The material sequenced was peripheral blood, taken in a trial of Ad26.COV2.S vaccine versus placebo. The receptors derive from a person aged 18 to 65 who received the Ad26.COV2.S COVID-19 vaccine or a placebo.

This clone was seen a single time. The chain uses TRBV12-2 and TRBJ2-7; the tabulated D call, TRBD1, remains unverified against the DNA. TRBV12-2 is a listed pseudogene. CDR3 length: 15 residues. CDR3 bases: TGTGCAAGTCGCCGACTGCATGACAGGTTAGACGAGCAGTACTTC. Translated: CASRRLHDRLDEQYF.

This sequence joins TRBV10-3 and TRBJ1-3; the D gene is possibly TRBD1 (5 bases). The CDR3 sequence is 16 residues long. V shed 6 bases and J shed 0 bases, with 15 bases lying between them. The V gene's germline CDR1 is ENHRY and CDR2 SYGVKD. CDR3: CAISRRDSYSGNTIYF. The CDR3 region has the DNA TGTGCCATCAGCCGCCGGGACTCCTACTCTGGAAACACCATATATTTT.

CDR3 sequence reads: CASSPPGQGTSYSNQPQHF. CDR3 bases: TGTGCCAGCAGTCCTCCGGGACAGGGGACCTCTTATAGCAATCAGCCCCAGCATTTT. V gene TRBV28 combines with J gene TRBJ1-5; TRBD1 agrees at 10 bases. Looked up from germline, CDR1 is MDHEN and CDR2 is SYDVKM. The CDR3 contains 19 residues. V was clipped by 5 bases and J by 0 bases; unmatched bases: 13.

The rearrangement joins TRBV3-1 (or the pseudogene TRBV3-2) to TRBJ1-2; D is unresolved. Trimming removed 1 base at V and 4 bases at J, with 10 bases between. CDR3 size: 14 residues. Germline CDR1 and CDR2: LGHDT and YNNKEL (reference sequence). In DNA, the CDR3 is TGTGCCAGCAGCCAAGGGACGGGATTCTATGGCTACACCTTC. Translation gives CASSQGTGFYGYTF.

This clone was counted a few times. This chain connects TRBV3-1 (or the pseudogene TRBV3-2) to TRBJ2-2; D gene ambiguous. V was trimmed by 4 bases and J by 2 bases, leaving 2 bases between them. The CDR3 has 12 residues. Germline V lookup: CDR1 LGHDT, CDR2 YNNKEL (reference sequence). CDR3 residues: CASSLNTGELFF. CDR3 sequence (DNA): TGTGCCAGCAGCCTTAACACCGGGGAGCTGTTTTTT.

This clone was counted a single time. This sequence joins TRBV4-1 and TRBJ1-1, with 7 bases matching TRBD1. J gave up 7 bases and V 2 bases, and 7 bases lay outside the gene matches. CDR1 MGHRA and CDR2 YSYEKL come from the germline V gene. CDR3 size: 14 residues. Here the CDR3 reads CASSQNDREGEAFF. The CDR3 DNA reads TGCGCCAGCAGCCAAAATGACAGGGAAGGTGAAGCTTTCTTT.

This rearrangement joins TRBV28 to TRBJ2-7; no firm D call. Germline-derived CDR1 and CDR2 are MDHEN and SYDVKM. This CDR3 has 11 amino acids. V was cut by 5 bases and J by 7 bases, with 9 bases left in between. DNA for the CDR3: TGTGCCAGCAGTCGCCATTTAGAGCAGTACTTC. The encoded protein is CASSRHLEQYF.

The chain joins TRBV3-1 (or the pseudogene TRBV3-2) to TRBJ1-2, with D uncertain. V lost 0 bases and J 2 bases, leaving 13 bases between the germline ends. In germline, CDR1 is LGHDT, CDR2 YNNKEL (reference sequence). The CDR3 has 16 amino acids. CDR3 nucleotides: TGTGCCAGCAGCCAAGATCGGGAAGCGGAAAACTATGGCTACACCTTC. It specifies CASSQDREAENYGYTF.

In its sample, this clone was seen a few times. CDR3 sequence: CASSEGWGLYGYTF. The CDR3 bases are TGTGCCAGCAGTGAAGGGTGGGGGCTGTATGGCTACACCTTC. The rearrangement links TRBV6-1 to TRBJ1-2, with a tentative D call TRBD1 (6 bases). The CDR3 has 14 amino acids. In germline, CDR1 is MNHNS, CDR2 SASEGT. The V gene lost 1 base and the J gene lost 5 bases, with 11 bases spanning the gap.

The CDR3 loop is CASSFGPRDTGELFF. For the CDR3, the DNA is TGCGCCAGCAGCTTTGGCCCTCGGGACACCGGGGAGCTGTTTTTT. The chain couples TRBV5-1 to TRBJ2-2; no clear D gene. Germline loops: CDR1 SGHRS, CDR2 YFSETQ. The germline V and J ends were trimmed by 2 bases and 3 bases, with 11 bases remaining between them. The CDR3 totals 15 residues.

The chain carries TRBV13 and TRBJ1-6; D unresolved. From germline, CDR1 is PRHDT and CDR2 FYEKMQ (reference sequence). V gave up 0 bases and J gave up 9 bases, with 9 bases separating them. The CDR3 covers 14 residues. The CDR3: CASSLGQQLSPLHF. CDR3 coding DNA: TGTGCCAGCAGCTTAGGTCAGCAGCTTTCACCCCTCCACTTT.

The chain has TRBV3-1 (or the pseudogene TRBV3-2) and TRBJ1-2; TRBD1 agrees at 8 bases. CDR1 and CDR2 (germline): LGHDT, YNNKEL (reference sequence). The CDR3 covers 17 residues. Trimming removed 4 bases from V and 4 bases from J; junction bases left unmatched: 14. The DNA of the CDR3 is TGTGCCAGCAGCCTAAACAGGGGGGGGGTGCTGGGCTATGGCTACACCTTC. Protein: CASSLNRGGVLGYGYTF.

The chain carries TRBV28 and TRBJ1-5; D not resolved. The germline V gene encodes CDR1 MDHEN and CDR2 SYDVKM. Trimming shortened V by 3 bases and J by 0 bases, and 6 bases separated the two germline ends. The CDR3 covers 14 residues. The DNA for the CDR3 is TGTGCCAGCAGTTTGATGGGTAGCAATCAGCCCCAGCATTTT. This encodes CASSLMGSNQPQHF. Drawing the rest from reference TRBV28 and TRBJ1-5, the complete variable domain is DVKVTQSSRYLVKRTGEKVFLECVQDMDHENMFWYRQDPGLGLRLIYFSYDVKMKEKGDIPEGYSVSREKKERFSLILESASTNQTSMYLCASSLMGSNQPQHFGDGTRLSIL.

This chain uses TRBV6-5 with TRBJ1-4; D is ambiguous. The CDR3 contains 12 residues. Germline lookup yields CDR1 MNHEY and CDR2 SVGAGI. Between the trimmed V and J ends, which lost 2 bases and 8 bases, there was a span of 6 bases. Here the CDR3 DNA reads TGTGCCAGCAGTTACGCGGCAGAAAAACTGTTTTTT. Its translation: CASSYAAEKLFF.

V is TRBV27 and J is TRBJ2-7, with a tentative D call TRBD1 (5 bases). Per the germline V gene, CDR1 is MNHEY and CDR2 is SMNVEV (reference sequence). The V end lost 6 bases, the J end lost 0 bases, and 21 bases lay between the germline ends. The CDR3 runs to 17 residues. This chain's CDR3 is CASSPLRAGYVSYEQYF. The CDR3 DNA follows: TGTGCCAGCAGCCCCCTCCGGGCAGGGTACGTCTCCTACGAGCAGTACTTC.

V usage is TRBV19 and J usage is TRBJ2-2, with a weak D call TRBD2 (5 bases). The CDR3 totals 13 residues. The ends were cut back, 11 bases at V and 1 base at J, with 11 bases in the middle. Germline-derived CDR1 and CDR2 are LNHDA and SQIVND (reference sequence). The CDR3 protein is CAVTRGNTGELFF. CDR3 nucleotides: TGTGCCGTCACACGGGGGAACACCGGGGAGCTGTTTTTT.

Comments on this clone: Other DNA sequences in the sample encode the same CDR3. This chain links TRBV20-1 with TRBJ1-1; D ambiguous. CDR3 size: 11 residues. CDR1 DFQATT and CDR2 SNEGSKA come from the germline V gene (reference sequence). Trimming cost V 5 bases and J 0 bases, with 4 bases left between them. CDR3 in DNA: TGCAGTGCTCGCCTGAACACTGAAGCTTTCTTT. This translates into CSARLNTEAFF.

With respect to this clone: Just one base apart from a much larger clone, this may be a read error. The chain couples TRBV5-1 to TRBJ2-5; D ambiguous. Germline V gene data show CDR1 as SGHRS and CDR2 as YFSETQ. Trimming cost V 2 bases and J 2 bases, with 1 base left between them. The CDR3 spans 11 residues. CDR3 sequence reads: CASSLQETQYF. CDR3 coding DNA: TGCGCCAGCAGCTTACAAGAGACCCAGTACTTC.

CDR3 sequence: CASSPFHYNVLTF. The DNA for the CDR3 is TGTGCCAGCAGTCCCTTTCACTACAACGTCCTGACTTTC. The chain employs TRBV6-5 and TRBJ2-6; D remains unclear. CDR1 is MNHEY, CDR2 SVGAGI, per germline. This CDR3 has 13 amino acids. V was clipped by 5 bases and J by 9 bases, with 11 bases between them.

The chain is built from TRBV7-6 and TRBJ2-3; D gene ambiguous. V lost 6 bases and J lost 5, with 6 bases in between. Germline lookup yields CDR1 SGHVS and CDR2 FNYEAQ. This CDR3 spans 11 amino acids. CDR3 DNA: TGTGCCAGCAGGTCGGGAGATACGCAGTATTTT. Translation: CASRSGDTQYF.

A single count supports this clone. The chain joins TRBV7-2 to TRBJ2-7; unclear D gene. The CDR3 consists of 11 residues. Germline V CDR1 and CDR2: SGHTA, FQGNSA. Between the trimmed V and J ends, which lost 5 bases and 4 bases, there was a span of 6 bases. CDR3 amino acids: CASSPSYEQYF. CDR3 coding DNA: TGTGCCAGCAGCCCATCTTACGAGCAGTACTTC.

The rearrangement uses TRBV2 and TRBJ1-6; 10 positions agree with TRBD1. The CDR3 runs 14 residues. Germline CDR1 is SNHLY and CDR2 is FYNNEI. The trim removed 11 bases at V and 13 bases at J, leaving 14 bases unmatched. The CDR3 spells CAGRGQGHLRPLHF. The CDR3 DNA reads as TGTGCCGGCCGGGGACAGGGGCACTTGAGGCCCCTCCACTTT.

This chain's CDR3 is CAWSSQGQETQYF. CDR3 DNA: TGTGCCTGGAGTTCGCAGGGGCAAGAGACCCAGTACTTC. This rearrangement joins TRBV30 to TRBJ2-5; a weak D match, TRBD1 (6 bases). CDR1 and CDR2 (germline): GTSNPN, SVGIG (reference sequence). Deletions cut 2 bases from V and 2 bases from J, with 9 bases between. This CDR3 is 13 amino acids long. Looking up the rest from reference TRBV30 and TRBJ2-5 gives the full variable domain: SQTIHQWPATLVQPVGSPLSLECTVEGTSNPNLYWYRQAAGRGLQLLFYSVGIGQISSEVPQNLSASRPQDRQFILSSKKLLLSDSGFYLCAWSSQGQETQYFGPGTRLLVL.

The chain combines TRBV11-2 with TRBJ1-5; weak D call: TRBD1 (6 bases). Germline assignment: CDR1 SGHAT and CDR2 FQNNGV. Trimming cost V 1 base and J 5 bases, with 15 bases left between them. The CDR3 has 16 amino acids. CDR3 DNA: TGTGCCAGCAGCTTAGGGGGACTGCGGGGGCATCAGCCCCAGCATTTT. This gives the protein CASSLGGLRGHQPQHF.

CDR3 in amino acids: CASSRDRVQETQYF. In nucleotides, the CDR3 is TGTGCCAGCAGCCGAGACAGGGTACAAGAGACCCAGTACTTC. This sequence joins TRBV9 and TRBJ2-5, with 7 bases aligning to TRBD1. Germline lookup yields CDR1 SGDLS and CDR2 YYNGEE. The CDR3 length is 14 residues. V lost 4 bases and J lost 2; bases outside the gene matches: 5.